Shown below are 16 T cell receptor beta chains from a single sample sequenced in a study of CD8+CD57+ T cells in acquired aplastic anemia. Genomic DNA was employed as the template in profiling TCR beta VDJ and CDR3. Using its own MiXCR run on the reads, TCRdb lists one record per CDR3 protein. This sample has under 250,000 distinct CDR3 sequences, with approximately 35% found just once. Specimen: sorted CD4+, CD8+, or CD8+CD57+ T cells (not recorded which) from PBMCs. These receptors all come from a human donor in good health, serving as a control.

The chain combines TRBV4-1 with TRBJ1-3, with unresolved D. Per the germline V gene, CDR1 is MGHRA and CDR2 is YSYEKL. CDR3 length equals 15 residues. Trimming left V 4 bases short and J 1 base short, with 11 bases between. CDR3 bases: TGCGCCAGCAGCCTTGGTCTTCGGTCTGGAAACACCATATATTTT. Protein: CASSLGLRSGNTIYF.

The genes are TRBV15 and TRBJ1-2; TRBD1 aligns across 9 bases. V lost 2 bases to trimming and J lost 8 bases; unmatched junction nucleotides: 9. Per germline, CDR1 LNHNV and CDR2 YYDKDF (reference sequence). This CDR3 has 15 amino acids. DNA of the CDR3: TGTGCCACCAGCAGACCGGGACAGGGTTTCGGCGGCTACACCTTC. Translated: CATSRPGQGFGGYTF.

There are a few counts of this clonotype. The CDR3 DNA is TGTGCCAGCAGGAGTCTACCGGGACAGGGCAGTTATAGCAATCAGCCCCAGCATTTT. This codes for CASRSLPGQGSYSNQPQHF. The chain recombines TRBV11-2 with TRBJ1-5, with 9 positions matching TRBD1. Germline V CDR1 and CDR2: SGHAT, FQNNGV. This CDR3 is built from 19 residues. V trimming: 6 bases; J trimming: 0 bases; junction bases outside the gene matches: 15.

The V call is TRBV24-1, the J call TRBJ2-5; TRBD2 aligns across 7 bases. Germline CDR1 and CDR2: KGHDR and SFDVKD. Germline trimming cut 4 bases from V and 5 bases from J; bases unmatched to any gene: 9. The CDR3 contains 15 residues. The CDR3 DNA is TGTGCCACCAGTGAAAGGAGCGGGATGTTGGAGACCCAGTACTTC. Encoded protein: CATSERSGMLETQYF.

This clonotype was observed a handful of times. The junction and the germline gene differ at one end; a read error may be behind it. The gene calls are TRBV10-3 and TRBJ2-1; 8 bases are a match to TRBD2. The CDR3 runs to 16 residues. The V gene's germline CDR1 is ENHRY and CDR2 SYGVKD. Written as DNA, the CDR3 is TGTGCCAGCAGTGACTCAGCGGTAGCGGGGTGGCATGAGCAGTTCTTC. This translates into CASSDSAVAGWHEQFF.

The chain joins TRBV5-6 to TRBJ1-1, with D possibly TRBD1 on 6 matching bases. CDR3 length: 14 amino acids. Germline V gene data show CDR1 as SGHDT and CDR2 as YYEEEE. V lost 4 bases and J lost 6, with 16 bases in between. For the CDR3, the DNA is TGTGCCAGCAGCACTACAGGGTTTATTCCTGAAGCTTTCTTT. Protein: CASSTTGFIPEAFF.

V usage is TRBV29-1 and J usage is TRBJ2-1; possibly TRBD2 for D (6 bases). The length of the CDR3 is 16 residues. Trimming removed 4 bases from V and 0 bases from J, with 16 bases in between. The germline V gene has CDR1 SQVTM and CDR2 ANQGSEA. The CDR3: CSVVVAGHSSYNEQFF. Written as DNA, the CDR3 is TGCAGCGTTGTAGTTGCGGGGCATAGCTCCTACAATGAGCAGTTCTTC.

The V and J genes are TRBV10-1 and TRBJ2-1; 12 nucleotides agree with TRBD2. The CDR3 sequence is 16 residues long. The germline V gene has CDR1 WNHNN and CDR2 SYGVQD (reference sequence). With 6 bases clipped from V and 8 bases from J, the junction kept 11 bases outside the gene matches. CDR3: CASSPRLAGVIHEQFF. CDR3 nucleotides: TGCGCCAGCAGCCCCCGACTAGCGGGAGTAATCCATGAGCAGTTCTTC.

At least ten counts were recorded for this clonotype. The V gene is TRBV20-1, the J gene TRBJ2-7, with TRBD2 matching 7 bases. CDR1 DFQATT and CDR2 SNEGSKA come from the germline V gene (reference sequence). This CDR3 has 15 residues. After removal of 2 bases from V and 2 bases from J, the junction contained 9 bases not matched to a gene. The CDR3 bases are TGCAGTGCTAGAAGCTCCGGACTAGTAACCTACGAGCAGTACTTC. Translating it yields CSARSSGLVTYEQYF.

This clonotype showed up many times. The chain recombines TRBV7-8 with TRBJ2-3, with D unclear. Germline CDR1 reads SGHVS; CDR2 reads FQNEAQ. The ends were cut back, 5 bases at V and 0 bases at J, with 9 bases in the middle. The CDR3 totals 14 residues. The CDR3 coding sequence is TGTGCCAGCAGCCCTATTTCTAGCACAGATACGCAGTATTTT. This codes for CASSPISSTDTQYF.

In regard to this clonotype: Being one base from a much bigger clone, this may be a read error. V gene TRBV2 combines with J gene TRBJ2-2, with 8 bases identical to TRBD1. CDR3 length: 18 residues. Germline values: CDR1 SNHLY, CDR2 FYNNEI. Unmatched junction bases numbered 16, after V lost 4 bases and J lost 6 bases. DNA of the CDR3: TGTGCCAGCAGTGGGAATCTAAGGACAGGGAGATTTTCCGGGGAGCTGTTTTTT. It yields the protein CASSGNLRTGRFSGELFF.

The sample holds many counts of this clonotype. The chain carries TRBV7-3 and TRBJ2-1; D remains ambiguous. Germline CDR1 and CDR2: SGHTA and FQGTGA. This CDR3 is 13 amino acids long. V lost 5 bases and J lost 9, with 14 bases in between. The CDR3 DNA reads as TGTGCCAGCAGCCCGTCCCTTTCTAGTGAGCAGTTCTTC. Protein sequence: CASSPSLSSEQFF.

This clonotype came up a few times. The chain recombines TRBV28 with TRBJ2-7; no reliable D call. Germline V gene data show CDR1 as MDHEN and CDR2 as SYDVKM. The CDR3 loop spans 16 amino acids. V was shortened by 1 base and J by 0 bases, with 13 bases between the two germline ends. In DNA, the CDR3 is TGTGCCAGCAGTTTATCCCTTTTAAGTATCTCCTACGAGCAGTACTTC. It encodes CASSLSLLSISYEQYF.

Many counts were recorded for this clonotype. V is TRBV24-1 and J is TRBJ2-3; D remains ambiguous. Germline V CDR1 and CDR2: KGHDR, SFDVKD. V was pared by 1 base and J by 0 bases, with 7 bases between. The CDR3 consists of 15 residues. Here the CDR3 DNA reads TGTGCCACCAGTGATTTTAAAGATAGCACAGATACGCAGTATTTT. Translated: CATSDFKDSTDTQYF.

The table lists this clonotype with a count of one. V gene TRBV24-1 combines with J gene TRBJ1-2; TRBD1 aligns across 7 bases. Unmatched junction bases numbered 7, after V lost 8 bases and J lost 8 bases. The CDR3 covers 12 residues. CDR1 and CDR2 (germline): KGHDR, SFDVKD. The CDR3 protein is CATNDRAGGYTF. CDR3 coding DNA: TGTGCCACCAACGACAGGGCGGGAGGCTACACCTTC.

This chain joins TRBV7-8 and TRBJ2-7, with 7 bases matching TRBD1. CDR1 SGHVS and CDR2 FQNEAQ come from the germline V gene. There are 14 residues in the CDR3. With V trimmed by 5 bases and J by 0 bases, 4 bases remained unmatched. The DNA of the CDR3 is TGTGCCAGCAGCGAGGGGGACAGCTCCTACGAGCAGTACGTC. It yields the protein CASSEGDSSYEQYV.